Below, 23 T cell receptor beta chains from the same sample are listed, as sequenced in a study of shared clonotypes between healthy human individuals. Assay used: immunoSEQ multiplex PCR; TCRdb lists only in-frame clones, some missing. The sample has 2.3 million or so clones, 90% to 95% seen once. The material sequenced was naive CD4+ T cells from PBMCs. Subset reported: CD45RA+ positively selected. These receptor sequences come from a man aged 18 to 29 in good health. Some clones in this sample may be carry-over from other donors' samples.

The chain carries TRBV27 and TRBJ2-6, with D perhaps TRBD1 or TRBD2 (6 bases each). CDR1 MNHEY and CDR2 SMNVEV come from the germline V gene (reference sequence). Trimming stripped 4 bases from V and 4 bases from J, with 11 bases between. The CDR3 is 15 amino acids. The CDR3 protein is CASSWRGTGANVLTF. The DNA of the CDR3 is TGTGCCAGCAGTTGGAGGGGGACCGGGGCCAACGTCCTGACTTTC. The variable domain in full, completed from reference TRBV27 and TRBJ2-6, reads EAQVTQNPRYLITVTGKKLTVTCSQNMNHEYMSWYRQDPGLGLRQIYYSMNVEVTDKGDVPEGYKVSRKEKRNFPLILESPSPNQTSLYFCASSWRGTGANVLTFGAGSRLTVL.

This rearrangement joins TRBV5-6 to TRBJ1-2; D is possibly TRBD1 (5 bases). V was clipped by 4 bases and J by 5 bases, with 24 bases between them. The CDR3 totals 17 residues. Germline V gene lookup returns CDR1 SGHDT and CDR2 YYEEEE. The CDR3 DNA follows: TGTGCCAGCAGCGGGGGTAGGGTGAGCCGGCCGATATATGGCTACACCTTC. Encoded protein: CASSGGRVSRPIYGYTF.

This chain uses TRBV6-5 with TRBJ1-4; a weak D match, TRBD1 (5 bases). The V gene lost 2 bases and the J gene lost 11 bases, with 9 bases spanning the gap. The CDR3 runs to 12 residues. Germline assignment: CDR1 MNHEY and CDR2 SVGAGI. CDR3 coding DNA: TGTGCCAGCAGTTACCAGGGAGGCAAACTGTTTTTT. Translated, it gives CASSYQGGKLFF.

This clone was seen a single time. Additional DNA sequences in this sample encode the identical CDR3. The rearrangement joins TRBV2 to TRBJ2-7; D ambiguous. With 5 bases removed from V and 4 bases from J, the gap between germline ends came to 6 bases. Per germline, CDR1 SNHLY and CDR2 FYNNEI. The CDR3 has 11 amino acids. In nucleotides, the CDR3 is TGTGCCAGCAGTCCTAAGTACGAGCAGTACTTC. Translated: CASSPKYEQYF.

The chain links TRBV29-1 to TRBJ2-7; D is possibly TRBD1 (5 bases). The CDR3 length is 10 residues. In germline, CDR1 is SQVTM, CDR2 ANQGSEA. Deletions cut 6 bases from V and 6 bases from J, with 9 bases between. Here the CDR3 DNA reads TGCAGCGTGGTTGACAGCGAGCAGTACTTC. This translates into CSVVDSEQYF.

The chain combines TRBV6-6 with TRBJ2-3; D gene uncertain. Germline values: CDR1 MNHNY, CDR2 SVGAGI (reference sequence). Between the trimmed V and J ends, which lost 2 bases and 2 bases, there was a span of 11 bases. This CDR3 spans 15 amino acids. The CDR3 bases are TGTGCCAGCAGTTACGGGTCAGTTTACACAGATACGCAGTATTTT. Protein sequence: CASSYGSVYTDTQYF.

A word on this clone: Within the sample, other DNA sequences also encode this same CDR3. The chain uses TRBV28 and TRBJ2-7, with TRBD1 matching 7 bases. Germline trimming cut 6 bases from V and 1 base from J; bases unmatched to any gene: 3. Germline CDR1 MDHEN, CDR2 SYDVKM. There are 13 residues in the CDR3. CDR3 DNA: TGTGCCAGCAGCCTGACAGGGTCCTACGAGCAGTACTTC. It specifies CASSLTGSYEQYF. The entire variable domain, with the rest obtained from reference TRBV28 and TRBJ2-7, is as follows: DVKVTQSSRYLVKRTGEKVFLECVQDMDHENMFWYRQDPGLGLRLIYFSYDVKMKEKGDIPEGYSVSREKKERFSLILESASTNQTSMYLCASSLTGSYEQYFGPGTRLTVT.

The chain has TRBV9 and TRBJ1-2; D gene ambiguous. This CDR3 is 12 amino acids long. V was cut by 4 bases and J by 0 bases, with 4 bases left in between. Germline CDR1 reads SGDLS; CDR2 reads YYNGEE. CDR3 loop: CASSLANYGYTF. CDR3 sequence (DNA): TGTGCCAGCAGCTTAGCTAACTATGGCTACACCTTC. Filled out from reference TRBV9 and TRBJ1-2, the complete variable domain reads DSGVTQTPKHLITATGQRVTLRCSPRSGDLSVYWYQQSLDQGLQFLIQYYNGEERAKGNILERFSAQQFPDLHSELNLSSLELGDSALYFCASSLANYGYTFGSGTRLTVV.

The CDR3 spells CASSEVPRGYTF. The DNA of the CDR3 is TGTGCCAGCAGTGAGGTTCCGCGTGGCTACACCTTC. V gene TRBV2 combines with J gene TRBJ1-2, with no clear D. The CDR3 sequence is 12 residues long. V lost 3 bases to trimming and J lost 7 bases, with 9 bases between them. In germline, CDR1 is SNHLY, CDR2 FYNNEI.

The chain combines TRBV14 with TRBJ2-2; D is uncertain. This CDR3 region has 15 residues. Germline CDR1 reads SGHDN; CDR2 reads FVKESK. V was cut by 0 bases and J by 1 base, with 6 bases left in between. The CDR3 here is CASSQDAMNTGELFF. CDR3 nucleotide sequence: TGTGCCAGCAGCCAAGATGCGATGAACACCGGGGAGCTGTTTTTT.

In the case of this clone: This CDR3 is also generated by other DNA sequences in the sample. The chain links TRBV7-3 to TRBJ2-2; TRBD1 matches at 8 bases. CDR1 and CDR2 from the germline V gene are SGHTA and FQGTGA. The CDR3 runs 14 residues. With 2 bases clipped from V and 4 bases from J, the junction kept 0 bases outside the gene matches. This chain's CDR3 is CASSLQGATGELFF. The CDR3 DNA reads TGTGCCAGCAGCTTACAGGGGGCCACCGGGGAGCTGTTTTTT.

The chain has TRBV6-5 and TRBJ2-3; D not resolved. This CDR3 spans 13 amino acids. Germline V gene sequence: CDR1 MNHEY, CDR2 SVGAGI. Trimming removed 5 bases from V and 4 bases from J, with 10 bases in between. CDR3 sequence: CASSTAHPDTQYF. The CDR3 DNA sequence: TGTGCCAGCAGTACCGCACATCCAGATACGCAGTATTTT.

The chain has TRBV29-1 and TRBJ1-4; TRBD1 aligns across 12 bases. Germline CDR1 SQVTM, CDR2 ANQGSEA. This CDR3 is 16 amino acids long. V shed 8 bases and J 8 bases; nucleotides not matched to a gene: 15. The CDR3 bases are TGCAGCTTAAGTCGGGACAGGGGGCTGATCTGGGAAAAACTGTTTTTT. This sequence encodes CSLSRDRGLIWEKLFF.

In the case of this clone: The same CDR3 is also encoded by other DNA sequences in this sample. This sequence joins TRBV28 and TRBJ1-3, with TRBD1 identical over 7 bases. The germline V gene has CDR1 MDHEN and CDR2 SYDVKM. The CDR3 extends over 15 amino acids. The V and J ends lost 6 bases and 4 bases, in that order; junction bases with no gene match: 9. The CDR3 DNA follows: TGTGCCAGCAGCTTAGGGGGCGCTTCCGGAAACACCATATATTTT. It translates to CASSLGGASGNTIYF.

The chain couples TRBV7-2 to TRBJ2-5; the D is unclear. V gave up 4 bases and J gave up 4 bases, with 10 bases separating them. The germline V gene encodes CDR1 SGHTA and CDR2 FQGNSA. The CDR3 sequence is 13 residues long. The CDR3, as DNA: TGTGCCAGCAGCTCCCTTAGTGGAGAGACCCAGTACTTC. As protein: CASSSLSGETQYF.

The gene calls are TRBV18 and TRBJ2-2; D tentatively reads TRBD1 or TRBD2 (5 bases each). Germline V CDR1 and CDR2: KGHSH, LQKENI. The CDR3 has 16 amino acids. Trimming cost V 4 bases and J 0 bases, with 12 bases left between them. The CDR3, as DNA: TGTGCCAGCTCACGGGACCGACTAACGAACACCGGGGAGCTGTTTTTT. It encodes CASSRDRLTNTGELFF.

The CDR3: CASSSRVDTQYF. For the CDR3, the DNA is TGTGCCAGCAGTTCGCGGGTGGATACGCAGTATTTT. The J gene is TRBJ2-3, the V gene TRBV27; weak D call: TRBD2 (5 bases). Germline V gene sequence: CDR1 MNHEY, CDR2 SMNVEV (reference sequence). The V end was cut by 4 bases, the J end by 6 bases, with 8 bases between. The CDR3 runs 12 residues.

This chain links TRBV11-3 with TRBJ2-7; 7 bases align to TRBD1. This CDR3 region has 18 residues. V shed 2 bases, J shed 3 bases, and the junction held 16 bases outside the gene matches. Germline CDR1 SGHNT, CDR2 YENEEA. The CDR3 nucleotides are TGTGCCAGCAGCTTACCCTCCGGGACAGTACTCCCCGTCTACGAGCAGTACTTC. Translated: CASSLPSGTVLPVYEQYF.

The chain uses TRBV11-2 and TRBJ2-5; D is uncertain. Germline CDR1 SGHAT, CDR2 FQNNGV. The CDR3 consists of 13 residues. Trimming pared 1 base from V and 1 base from J, leaving 4 bases between. CDR3 nucleotide sequence: TGTGCCAGCAGCTTAGGACCCCAAGAGACCCAGTACTTC. Protein sequence: CASSLGPQETQYF.

The V gene is TRBV10-1, the J gene TRBJ2-7; D might be TRBD1 or TRBD2, each matching 7 bases. Per the germline V gene, CDR1 is WNHNN and CDR2 is SYGVQD (reference sequence). The CDR3 totals 17 residues. The V end lost 5 bases, the J end lost 0 bases, and 20 bases lay between the germline ends. The CDR3 spells CASSPRGGQMSSYEQYF. CDR3 DNA: TGCGCCAGCAGTCCCAGGGGGGGTCAGATGAGCTCCTACGAGCAGTACTTC.

In nucleotides, the CDR3 is TGCGCCAGCCGTCGTATACAGGGGGCGCGGGAGACCCAGTACTTC. It is translated as CASRRIQGARETQYF. This chain uses TRBV5-1 with TRBJ2-5; 9 positions match TRBD1. The CDR3 sequence is 15 residues long. V dropped 7 bases and J dropped 5; count of bases not matched to a gene: 12. CDR1 is SGHRS and CDR2 is YFSETQ in the germline V gene.

This chain joins TRBV5-1 and TRBJ2-1; D is uncertain. The V gene's germline CDR1 is SGHRS and CDR2 YFSETQ. The CDR3 has 13 amino acids. Trimming removed 1 base at V and 7 bases at J, with 9 bases between. As DNA, the CDR3 is TGCGCCAGCAGCTTGAGGTCGAAGAATGAGCAGTTCTTC. It translates to CASSLRSKNEQFF.

V usage is TRBV5-1 and J usage is TRBJ2-1; D perhaps matches TRBD2 (6 bases). CDR3 length: 16 amino acids. Germline-derived CDR1 and CDR2 are SGHRS and YFSETQ. V lost 0 bases and J 5 bases, leaving 15 bases between the germline ends. The CDR3 loop is CASSLAGTLTNNEQFF. CDR3 DNA sequence: TGCGCCAGCAGCTTGGCCGGGACTCTTACCAACAATGAGCAGTTCTTC. Using reference TRBV5-1 and TRBJ2-1 for the parts outside the CDR3, the full variable domain is KAGVTQTPRYLIKTRGQQVTLSCSPISGHRSVSWYQQTPGQGLQFLFEYFSETQRNKGNFPGRFSGRQFSNSRSEMNVSTLELGDSALYLCASSLAGTLTNNEQFFGPGTRLTVL.